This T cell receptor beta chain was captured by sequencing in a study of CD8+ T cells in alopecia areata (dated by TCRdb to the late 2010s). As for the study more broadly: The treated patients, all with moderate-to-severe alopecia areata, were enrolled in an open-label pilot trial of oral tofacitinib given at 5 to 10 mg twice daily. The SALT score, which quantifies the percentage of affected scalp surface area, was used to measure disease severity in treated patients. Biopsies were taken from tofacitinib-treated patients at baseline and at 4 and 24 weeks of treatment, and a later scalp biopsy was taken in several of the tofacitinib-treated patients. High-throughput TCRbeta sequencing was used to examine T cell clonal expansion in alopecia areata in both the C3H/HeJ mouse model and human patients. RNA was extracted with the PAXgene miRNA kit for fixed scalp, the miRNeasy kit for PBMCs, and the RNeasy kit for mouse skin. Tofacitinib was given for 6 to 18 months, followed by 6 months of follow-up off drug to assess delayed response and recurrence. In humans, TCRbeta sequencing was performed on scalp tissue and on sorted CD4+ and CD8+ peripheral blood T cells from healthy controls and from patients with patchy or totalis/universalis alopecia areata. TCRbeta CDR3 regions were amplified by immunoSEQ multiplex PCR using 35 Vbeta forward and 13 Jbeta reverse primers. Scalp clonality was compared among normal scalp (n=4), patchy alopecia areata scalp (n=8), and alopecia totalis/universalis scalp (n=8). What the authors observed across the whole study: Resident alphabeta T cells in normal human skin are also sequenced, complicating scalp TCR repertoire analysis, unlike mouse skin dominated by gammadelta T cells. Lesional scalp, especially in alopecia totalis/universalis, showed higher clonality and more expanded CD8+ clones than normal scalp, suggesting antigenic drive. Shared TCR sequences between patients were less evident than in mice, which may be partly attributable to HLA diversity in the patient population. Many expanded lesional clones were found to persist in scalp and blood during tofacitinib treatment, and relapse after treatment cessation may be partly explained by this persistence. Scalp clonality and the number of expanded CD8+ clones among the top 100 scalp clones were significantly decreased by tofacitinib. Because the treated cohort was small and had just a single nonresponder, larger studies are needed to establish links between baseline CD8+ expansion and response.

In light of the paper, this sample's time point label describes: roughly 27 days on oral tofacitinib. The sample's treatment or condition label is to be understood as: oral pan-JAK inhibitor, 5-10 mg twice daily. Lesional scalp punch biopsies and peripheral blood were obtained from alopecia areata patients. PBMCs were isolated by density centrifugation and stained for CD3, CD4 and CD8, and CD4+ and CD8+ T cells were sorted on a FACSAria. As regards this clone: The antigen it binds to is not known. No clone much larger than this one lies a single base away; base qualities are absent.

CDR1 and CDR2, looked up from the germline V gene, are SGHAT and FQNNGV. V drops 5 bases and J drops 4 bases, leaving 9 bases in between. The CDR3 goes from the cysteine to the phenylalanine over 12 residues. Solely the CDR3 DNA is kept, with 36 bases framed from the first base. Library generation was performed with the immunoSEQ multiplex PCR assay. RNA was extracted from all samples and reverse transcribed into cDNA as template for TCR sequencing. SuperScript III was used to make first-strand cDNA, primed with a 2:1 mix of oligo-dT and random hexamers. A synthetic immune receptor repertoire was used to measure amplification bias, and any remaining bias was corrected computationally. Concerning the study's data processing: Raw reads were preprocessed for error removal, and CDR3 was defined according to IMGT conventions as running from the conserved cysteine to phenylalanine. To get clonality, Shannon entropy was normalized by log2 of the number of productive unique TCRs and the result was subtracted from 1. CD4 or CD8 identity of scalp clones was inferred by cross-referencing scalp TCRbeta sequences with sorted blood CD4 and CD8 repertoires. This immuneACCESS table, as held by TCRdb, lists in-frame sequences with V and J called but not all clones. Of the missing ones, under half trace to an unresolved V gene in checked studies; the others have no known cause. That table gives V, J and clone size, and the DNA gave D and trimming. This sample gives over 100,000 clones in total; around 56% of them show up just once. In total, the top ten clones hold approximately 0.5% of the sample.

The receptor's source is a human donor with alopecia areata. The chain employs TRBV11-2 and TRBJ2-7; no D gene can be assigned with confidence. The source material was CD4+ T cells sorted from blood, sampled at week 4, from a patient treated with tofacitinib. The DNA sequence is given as TGTGCCAGCAGCCGGTGGGCATACGAGCAGTACTTC. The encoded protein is CASSRWAYEQYF.